This T cell receptor (beta chain) was recovered during a study of T cells in Graves' hyperthyroidism and ophthalmopathy. Study in general: Sampling of peripheral blood happened at initial diagnosis, prior to any treatment.

Amplified regions were TCR beta CDR3 sequences from RNA transcripts. The primer set for the first-round RT-PCR of the TCR CDR3 was HTBI. Each CDR3 protein is one row after TCRdb ran MiXCR on the multiplex PCR reads. The data show approximately 630,000 distinct CDR3 sequences, 16% seen once. Trimming shortened V by 3 bases and J by 8 bases, and 17 bases separated the two germline ends. CDR3 size: 15 residues. CDR1 and CDR2 (germline): MNHEY, SMNVEV (reference sequence). In this sample, this clonotype turned up a few times. Sequencing was performed on blood. V usage is TRBV27 and J usage is TRBJ2-1; the D gene could be TRBD1 or TRBD2 (5 bases each). This TCR was sampled from a woman in her 30s with Graves' hyperthyroidism. The CDR3 DNA follows: TGTGCCAGCAGTTTGGCCCCCGGGACCACCGATGAGCAGTTCTTC. This sequence encodes CASSLAPGTTDEQFF.